This TCR beta chain was captured by sequencing in a study of blood T cell repertoires in COVID-19. Across the study: Sites in the United States, Italy and Spain provided acute and convalescent COVID-19 samples. PBMCs, B-cell-depleted T cells, or T cells were the source of the cDNA or gDNA that made up the material.

In its sample, this clone was seen a few times. In the authors' methods: Amplifying reference gene primers gave estimates of nucleated cell counts. Here immunoSEQ multiplex PCR was the method, and the copy in TCRdb shows in-frame clones only, minus some. V, J and clone size derive from that table, while D and trimming were established from the DNA sequence. The table includes 150,000 to 200,000 clones, roughly four fifths detected once. Germline CDR1 and CDR2: SGHKS and YYEKEE (reference sequence). With 4 bases clipped from V and 5 bases from J, the junction kept 6 bases outside the gene matches. The CDR3 runs to 16 residues.

The receptor was derived from a woman of 80 years or more with acute or convalescent COVID-19. Sample: peripheral blood. The V and J genes are TRBV5-5 and TRBJ2-2; 12 bases fit TRBD1. This chain's CDR3 is CASSPWGQGATGELFF. CDR3 nucleotides: TGTGCCAGCAGCCCCTGGGGACAGGGGGCTACCGGGGAGCTGTTTTTT.